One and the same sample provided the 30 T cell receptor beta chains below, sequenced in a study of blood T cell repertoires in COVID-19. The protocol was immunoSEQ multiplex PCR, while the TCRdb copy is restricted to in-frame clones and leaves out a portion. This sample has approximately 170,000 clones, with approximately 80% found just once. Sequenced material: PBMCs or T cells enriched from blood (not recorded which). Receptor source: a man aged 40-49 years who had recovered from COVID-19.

The CDR3 bases are TGTGCCTGGAGACGGACAGGGGGCGTCTATGGCTACACCTTC. Encoded protein: CAWRRTGGVYGYTF. This chain connects TRBV30 to TRBJ1-2; TRBD1 aligns across 11 bases. The junction had 4 bases not matched to a gene; V was cut back by 3 bases and J by 4 bases. The CDR3 loop spans 14 amino acids. Germline-derived CDR1 and CDR2 are GTSNPN and SVGIG (reference sequence).

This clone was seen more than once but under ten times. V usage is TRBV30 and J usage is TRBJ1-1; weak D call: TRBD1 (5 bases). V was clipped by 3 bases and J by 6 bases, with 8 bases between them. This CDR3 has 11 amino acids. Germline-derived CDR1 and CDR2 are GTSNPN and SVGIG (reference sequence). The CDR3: CAWREGAEAFF. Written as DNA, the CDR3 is TGTGCCTGGAGAGAAGGGGCTGAAGCTTTCTTT.

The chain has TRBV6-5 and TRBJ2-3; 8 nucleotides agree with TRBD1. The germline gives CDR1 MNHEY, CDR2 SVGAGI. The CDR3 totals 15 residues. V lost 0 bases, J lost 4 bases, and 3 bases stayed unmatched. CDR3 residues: CASSYSGRGPDTQYF. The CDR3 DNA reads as TGTGCCAGCAGTTACTCGGGCAGGGGGCCAGATACGCAGTATTTT.

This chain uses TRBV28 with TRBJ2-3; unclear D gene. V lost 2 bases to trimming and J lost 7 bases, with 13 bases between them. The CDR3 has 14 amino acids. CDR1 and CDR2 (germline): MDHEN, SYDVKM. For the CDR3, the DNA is TGTGCCAGCAGTTTAGATGACTCCTTCAATACGCAGTATTTT. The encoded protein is CASSLDDSFNTQYF.

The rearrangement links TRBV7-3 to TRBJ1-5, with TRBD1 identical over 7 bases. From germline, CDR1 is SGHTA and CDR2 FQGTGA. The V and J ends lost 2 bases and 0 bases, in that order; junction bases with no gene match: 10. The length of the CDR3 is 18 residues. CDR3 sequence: CASSLQPGGLLSNQPQHF. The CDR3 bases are TGTGCCAGCAGCTTACAACCAGGGGGTCTCCTTAGCAATCAGCCCCAGCATTTT.

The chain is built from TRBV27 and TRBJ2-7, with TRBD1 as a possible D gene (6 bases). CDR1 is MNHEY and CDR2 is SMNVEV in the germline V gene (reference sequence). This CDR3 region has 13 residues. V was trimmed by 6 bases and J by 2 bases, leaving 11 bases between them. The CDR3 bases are TGTGCCAGCAGCCGACAGGCCCCCTACGAGCAGTACTTC. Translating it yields CASSRQAPYEQYF.

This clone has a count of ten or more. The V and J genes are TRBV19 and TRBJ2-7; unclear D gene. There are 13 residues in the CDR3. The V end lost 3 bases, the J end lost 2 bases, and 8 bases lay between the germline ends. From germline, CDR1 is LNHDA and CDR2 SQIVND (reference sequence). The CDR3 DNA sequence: TGTGCCAGTAGTATCCGGTACGCCTACGAGCAGTACTTC. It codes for CASSIRYAYEQYF.

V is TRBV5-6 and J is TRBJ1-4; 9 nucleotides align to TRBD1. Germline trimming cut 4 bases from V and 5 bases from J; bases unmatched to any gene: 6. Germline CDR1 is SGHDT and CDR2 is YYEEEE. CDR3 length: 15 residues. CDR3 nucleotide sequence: TGTGCCAGCAGCCTGTCGACAGGGGGGAATGAAAAACTGTTTTTT. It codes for CASSLSTGGNEKLFF.

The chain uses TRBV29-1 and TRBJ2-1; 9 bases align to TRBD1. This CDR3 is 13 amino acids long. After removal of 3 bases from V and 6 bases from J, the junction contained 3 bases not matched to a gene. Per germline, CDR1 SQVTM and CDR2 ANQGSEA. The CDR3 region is CSVEGQGFNEQFF. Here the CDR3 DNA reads TGCAGCGTTGAGGGACAGGGTTTCAATGAGCAGTTCTTC.

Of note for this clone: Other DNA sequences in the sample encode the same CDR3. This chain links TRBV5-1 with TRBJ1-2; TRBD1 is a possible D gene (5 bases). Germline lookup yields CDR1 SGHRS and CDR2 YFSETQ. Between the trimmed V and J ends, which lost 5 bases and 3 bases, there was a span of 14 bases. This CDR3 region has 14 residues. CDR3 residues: CASSSQGVDYGYTF. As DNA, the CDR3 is TGCGCCAGCAGTTCCCAGGGTGTTGACTATGGCTACACCTTC.

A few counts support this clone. The CDR3 nucleotides are TGTGCCAGCAGTGACTCAATAGCAGATACGCAGTATTTT. It encodes CASSDSIADTQYF. The chain uses TRBV6-4 and TRBJ2-3; D is unresolved. The CDR3 sequence is 13 residues long. V gave up 0 bases and J gave up 4 bases, with 5 bases separating them. The germline gives CDR1 MRHNA, CDR2 SNTAGT.

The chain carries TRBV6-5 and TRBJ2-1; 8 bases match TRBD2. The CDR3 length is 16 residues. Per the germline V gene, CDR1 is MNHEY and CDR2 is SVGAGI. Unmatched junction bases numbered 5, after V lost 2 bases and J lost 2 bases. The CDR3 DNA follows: TGTGCCAGCAGTTACGAGAGCGGGGGCGCCTACAATGAGCAGTTCTTC. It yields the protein CASSYESGGAYNEQFF.

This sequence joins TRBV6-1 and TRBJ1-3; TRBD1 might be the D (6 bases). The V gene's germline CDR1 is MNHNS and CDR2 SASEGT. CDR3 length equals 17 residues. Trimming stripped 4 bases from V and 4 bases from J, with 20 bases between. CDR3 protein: CASSASGGGMQGNTIYF. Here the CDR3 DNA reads TGTGCCAGCAGTGCTTCGGGAGGGGGGATGCAAGGAAACACCATATATTTT.

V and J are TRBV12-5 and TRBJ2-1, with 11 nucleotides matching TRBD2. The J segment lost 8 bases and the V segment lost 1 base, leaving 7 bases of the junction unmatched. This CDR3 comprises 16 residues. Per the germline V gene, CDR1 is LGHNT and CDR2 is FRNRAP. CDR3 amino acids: CASGLDSGGALHEQFF. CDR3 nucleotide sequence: TGTGCTAGTGGTTTGGATAGCGGGGGGGCCCTACATGAGCAGTTCTTC.

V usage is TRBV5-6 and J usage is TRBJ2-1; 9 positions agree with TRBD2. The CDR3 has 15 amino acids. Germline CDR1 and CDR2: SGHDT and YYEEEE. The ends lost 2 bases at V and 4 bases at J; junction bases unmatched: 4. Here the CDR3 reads CASSLFSGGYNEQFF. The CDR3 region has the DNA TGTGCCAGCAGCTTATTTAGCGGGGGTTACAATGAGCAGTTCTTC.

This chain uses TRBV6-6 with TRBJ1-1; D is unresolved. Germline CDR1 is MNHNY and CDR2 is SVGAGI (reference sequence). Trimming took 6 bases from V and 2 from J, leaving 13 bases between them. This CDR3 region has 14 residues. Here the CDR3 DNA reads TGTGCCAGCAGCGCCCCCGAGGGTAACACTGAAGCTTTCTTT. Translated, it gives CASSAPEGNTEAFF.

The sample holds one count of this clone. The CDR3: CASSQDTVDKVVYGYTF. CDR3 coding DNA: TGTGCCAGCAGCCAAGATACGGTGGACAAGGTCGTCTATGGCTACACCTTC. This rearrangement joins TRBV3-1 (or the pseudogene TRBV3-2) to TRBJ1-2; tentatively, D is TRBD1 (5 bases). The V and J ends lost 0 bases and 4 bases respectively, with 18 bases between them. CDR3 length: 17 residues. Germline values: CDR1 LGHDT, CDR2 YNNKEL (reference sequence).

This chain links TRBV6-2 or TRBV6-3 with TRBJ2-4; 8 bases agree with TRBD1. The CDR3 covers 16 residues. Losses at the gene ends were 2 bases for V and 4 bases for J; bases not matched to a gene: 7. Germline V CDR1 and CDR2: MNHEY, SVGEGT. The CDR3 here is CASSYQGAREKNIQYF. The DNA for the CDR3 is TGTGCCAGCAGTTACCAGGGGGCGAGGGAGAAAAACATTCAGTACTTC.

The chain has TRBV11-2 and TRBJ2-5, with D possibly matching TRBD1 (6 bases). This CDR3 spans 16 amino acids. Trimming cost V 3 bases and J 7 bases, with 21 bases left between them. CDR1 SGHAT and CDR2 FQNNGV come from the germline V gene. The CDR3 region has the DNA TGTGCCAGCAGCTTGGGGACGACCAGGGGTGTAGGGACCCAGTACTTC. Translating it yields CASSLGTTRGVGTQYF.

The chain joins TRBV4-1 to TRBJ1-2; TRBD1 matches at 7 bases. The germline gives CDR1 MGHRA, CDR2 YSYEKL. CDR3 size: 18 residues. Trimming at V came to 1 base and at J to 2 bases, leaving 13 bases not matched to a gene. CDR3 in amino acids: CASSQVAEGGRLNYGYTF. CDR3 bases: TGCGCCAGCAGCCAAGTCGCGGAAGGGGGCCGGTTGAACTATGGCTACACCTTC.

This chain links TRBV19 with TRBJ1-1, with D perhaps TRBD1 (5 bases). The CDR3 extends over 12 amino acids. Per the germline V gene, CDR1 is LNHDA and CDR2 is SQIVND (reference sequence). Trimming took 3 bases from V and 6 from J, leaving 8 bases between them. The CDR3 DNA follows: TGTGCCAGTAGTATGCGGGGGGCTGAAGCTTTCTTT. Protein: CASSMRGAEAFF.

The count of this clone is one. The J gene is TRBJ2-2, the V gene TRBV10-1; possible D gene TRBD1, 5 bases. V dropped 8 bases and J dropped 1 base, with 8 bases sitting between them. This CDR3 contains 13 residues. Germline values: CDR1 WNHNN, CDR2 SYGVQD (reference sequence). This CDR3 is CASSGKNTGELFF. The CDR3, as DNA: TGCGCCAGCTCAGGGAAGAACACCGGGGAGCTGTTTTTT.

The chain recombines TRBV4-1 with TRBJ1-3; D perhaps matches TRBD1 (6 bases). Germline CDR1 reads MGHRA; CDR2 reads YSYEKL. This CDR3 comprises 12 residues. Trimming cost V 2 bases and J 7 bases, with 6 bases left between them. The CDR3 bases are TGCGCCAGCAGCCAAAGGGGGAACACCATATATTTT. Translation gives CASSQRGNTIYF.

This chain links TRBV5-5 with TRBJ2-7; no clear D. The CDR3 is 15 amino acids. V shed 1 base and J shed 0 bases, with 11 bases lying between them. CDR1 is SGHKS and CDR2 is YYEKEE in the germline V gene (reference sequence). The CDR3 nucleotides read TGTGCCAGCAGCTTGTTGGTGCAGGTCTCCTACGAGCAGTACTTC. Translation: CASSLLVQVSYEQYF.

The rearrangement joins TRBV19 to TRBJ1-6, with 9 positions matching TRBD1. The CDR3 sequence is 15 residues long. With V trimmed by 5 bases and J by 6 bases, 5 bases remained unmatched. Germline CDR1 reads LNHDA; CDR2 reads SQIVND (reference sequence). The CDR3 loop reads CASSRDRASNSPLHF. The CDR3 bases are TGTGCCAGTAGTCGGGACAGGGCGTCTAATTCACCCCTCCACTTT.

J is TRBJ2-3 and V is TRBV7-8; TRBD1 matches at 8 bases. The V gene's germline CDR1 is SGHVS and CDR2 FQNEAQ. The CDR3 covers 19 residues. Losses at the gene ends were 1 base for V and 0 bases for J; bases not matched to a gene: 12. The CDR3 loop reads CASSLEGTGGSTSTDTQYF. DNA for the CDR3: TGTGCCAGCAGCTTAGAGGGGACAGGTGGGAGCACTAGCACAGATACGCAGTATTTT.

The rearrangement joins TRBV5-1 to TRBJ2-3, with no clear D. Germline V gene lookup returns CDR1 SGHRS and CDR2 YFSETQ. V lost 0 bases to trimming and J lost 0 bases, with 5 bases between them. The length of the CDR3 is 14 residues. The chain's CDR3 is CASSLGRSTDTQYF. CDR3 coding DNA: TGCGCCAGCAGCTTGGGCAGGAGCACAGATACGCAGTATTTT.

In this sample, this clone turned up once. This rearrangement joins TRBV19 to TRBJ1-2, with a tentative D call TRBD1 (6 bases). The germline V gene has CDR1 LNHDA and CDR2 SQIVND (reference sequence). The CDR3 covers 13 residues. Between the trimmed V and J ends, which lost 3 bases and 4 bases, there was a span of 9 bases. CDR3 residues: CASSIQTGYGYTF. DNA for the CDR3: TGTGCCAGTAGTATCCAGACAGGCTATGGCTACACCTTC.

The CDR3 DNA sequence: TGTGCCAGCAGTTCGGACAGGGACTCCTACAATGAGCAGTTCTTC. This translates into CASSSDRDSYNEQFF. The chain is built from TRBV6-5 and TRBJ2-1; 8 positions agree with TRBD1. Germline V gene sequence: CDR1 MNHEY, CDR2 SVGAGI. After removal of 4 bases from V and 0 bases from J, the junction contained 2 bases not matched to a gene. The CDR3 runs to 15 residues.

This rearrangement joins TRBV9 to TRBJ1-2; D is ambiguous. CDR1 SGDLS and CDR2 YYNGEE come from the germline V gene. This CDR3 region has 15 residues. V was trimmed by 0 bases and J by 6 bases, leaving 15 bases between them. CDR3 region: CASSVDYAARDGYTF. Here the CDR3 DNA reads TGTGCCAGCAGCGTAGATTACGCCGCACGGGATGGCTACACCTTC.